This is a list of T cell receptor beta chains from one sample in a study of T cell repertoires in cytomegalovirus infection. TCRdb reprocessed the reads via MiXCR and lists one record per CDR3 protein. The sample lists 300,000 to 400,000 distinct CDR3 sequences, roughly 28% occurring once. Their recognized antigens are unknown. The specimen was cultured PBMCs, collected from culture after CMV antigen stimulation. The receptor source for this set is a human donor in good health (CMV status not recorded). Some clones in this sample may be carry-over from other donors' samples. CDR3s include the opening cysteine and the closing phenylalanine or tryptophan. The D gene is left open where the match is weak. Not all rows give a size; the values are once, few, many and, for expanded clones, a class.

J gene: TRBJ1-5
D gene: NA
V gene: TRBV7-2
clone size: NA
CDR3 protein: CASSLAQALQPQHF
CDR3 DNA: TGTGCCAGCAGCTTAGCTCAGGCGCTTCAGCCCCAGCATTTT

J gene: TRBJ1-1
D gene: TRBD1
V gene: TRBV7-3
clone size: few
CDR3 protein: CASSSGQADTEAFF
CDR3 DNA: TGTGCCAGCAGCTCGGGACAGGCGGACACTGAAGCTTTCTTT

J gene: TRBJ2-2
D gene: NA
V gene: TRBV7-6
clone size: few
CDR3 protein: CASSLRRGGVINTGELFF
CDR3 DNA: TGTGCCAGCAGTCTTAGACGAGGAGGGGTGATCAACACCGGGGAGCTGTTTTTT

J gene: TRBJ1-3
D gene: NA
V gene: TRBV5-1
clone size: NA
CDR3 protein: CASSLVGSSGNTIYF
CDR3 DNA: TGCGCCAGCAGCTTAGTGGGGAGCTCTGGAAACACCATATATTTT

J gene: TRBJ1-6
D gene: TRBD1
V gene: TRBV9
clone size: few
CDR3 protein: CASSPRTGYNSPLHF
CDR3 DNA: TGTGCCAGCAGCCCACGGACAGGGTATAATTCACCCCTCCACTTT

J gene: TRBJ2-1
D gene: NA
V gene: TRBV19
clone size: NA
CDR3 protein: CASSIGGNNEQFF
CDR3 DNA: TGTGCCAGTAGTATCGGCGGGAACAATGAGCAGTTCTTC

J gene: TRBJ2-1
D gene: NA
V gene: TRBV11-2
clone size: few
CDR3 protein: CASSSPREGHNEQFF
CDR3 DNA: TGTGCCAGCAGCTCCCCACGGGAAGGCCACAATGAGCAGTTCTTC

J gene: TRBJ2-3
D gene: TRBD2
V gene: TRBV20-1
clone size: NA
CDR3 protein: CSATLAGAGTQYF
CDR3 DNA: TGCAGTGCCACACTAGCGGGAGCTGGTACGCAGTATTTT

J gene: TRBJ1-6
D gene: NA
V gene: TRBV4-2
clone size: NA
CDR3 protein: CASSQDQGTVNSPLHF
CDR3 DNA: TGTGCCAGCAGCCAAGATCAAGGAACGGTCAATTCACCCCTCCACTTT

J gene: TRBJ2-7
D gene: NA
V gene: TRBV6-1
clone size: NA
CDR3 protein: CASSISMSPSHEQYF
CDR3 DNA: TGTGCCAGCAGCATAAGCATGAGTCCCTCCCACGAGCAGTACTTC

J gene: TRBJ2-1
D gene: TRBD2
V gene: TRBV19
clone size: NA
CDR3 protein: CASSHGTSGSYNEQFF
CDR3 DNA: TGTGCCAGTAGTCACGGGACTAGCGGGAGCTACAATGAGCAGTTCTTC

J gene: TRBJ1-4
D gene: TRBD1
V gene: TRBV18
clone size: NA
CDR3 protein: CASSPPHRGSEKLFF
CDR3 DNA: TGTGCCAGCTCACCACCGCACAGGGGGAGTGAAAAACTGTTTTTT

J gene: TRBJ2-5
D gene: NA
V gene: TRBV7-9
clone size: many
CDR3 protein: CASSSRPWRAGETQYF
CDR3 DNA: TGTGCCAGCAGCTCGCGCCCCTGGAGGGCCGGGGAGACCCAGTACTTC

J gene: TRBJ2-1
D gene: TRBD1
V gene: TRBV7-2
clone size: NA
CDR3 protein: CASSSMTGGNEQFF
CDR3 DNA: TGTGCCAGCAGCTCGATGACAGGGGGCAATGAGCAGTTCTTC

J gene: TRBJ1-2
D gene: TRBD1
V gene: TRBV7-8
clone size: many
CDR3 protein: CASSLEDRGHGYTF
CDR3 DNA: TGTGCCAGCAGCTTAGAGGACAGGGGACATGGCTACACCTTC

J gene: TRBJ2-7
D gene: NA
V gene: TRBV7-9
clone size: NA
CDR3 protein: CASSYLGGPSYEQYF
CDR3 DNA: TGTGCCAGCAGCTACCTCGGGGGACCCTCCTACGAGCAGTACTTC

J gene: TRBJ2-3
D gene: NA
V gene: TRBV6-1
clone size: few
CDR3 protein: CASSEVRRGSTDTQYF
CDR3 DNA: TGTGCCAGCAGTGAAGTCCGGCGGGGAAGCACAGATACGCAGTATTTT

J gene: TRBJ2-5
D gene: NA
V gene: TRBV9
clone size: many
CDR3 protein: CASSVGRAQETQYF
CDR3 DNA: TGTGCCAGCAGCGTAGGAAGGGCTCAAGAGACCCAGTACTTC

J gene: TRBJ2-7
D gene: NA
V gene: TRBV11-2
clone size: few
CDR3 protein: CASSLDSQGRYEQYF
CDR3 DNA: TGTGCCAGCAGCTTAGATTCCCAGGGGCGGTACGAGCAGTACTTC

J gene: TRBJ2-1
D gene: NA
V gene: TRBV28
clone size: NA
CDR3 protein: CASSPIKEASHNEQFF
CDR3 DNA: TGTGCCAGCAGCCCTATCAAAGAAGCGTCCCACAATGAGCAGTTCTTC

J gene: TRBJ2-2
D gene: TRBD2
V gene: TRBV12-3/TRBV12-4
clone size: few
CDR3 protein: CASSLVAGVAGELFF
CDR3 DNA: TGTGCCAGCAGTTTAGTAGCGGGAGTGGCCGGGGAGCTGTTTTTT

J gene: TRBJ1-2
D gene: NA
V gene: TRBV12-3/TRBV12-4
clone size: NA
CDR3 protein: CASGTFPIVANYGYTF
CDR3 DNA: TGTGCCAGCGGGACCTTTCCGATAGTAGCTAACTATGGCTACACCTTC

J gene: TRBJ2-6
D gene: NA
V gene: TRBV10-3
clone size: NA
CDR3 protein: CAISDRSGANVLTF
CDR3 DNA: TGTGCCATCAGTGACCGCTCCGGGGCCAACGTCCTGACTTTC

J gene: TRBJ2-1
D gene: NA
V gene: TRBV19
clone size: few
CDR3 protein: CASTRGSSYNEQFF
CDR3 DNA: TGTGCCAGTACGCGCGGCTCCTCCTACAATGAGCAGTTCTTC

J gene: TRBJ1-1
D gene: NA
V gene: TRBV9
clone size: NA
CDR3 protein: CASSPMGGHTEAFF
CDR3 DNA: TGTGCCAGCAGCCCCATGGGGGGTCACACTGAAGCTTTCTTT

J gene: TRBJ1-2
D gene: TRBD1
V gene: TRBV12-3/TRBV12-4
clone size: many
CDR3 protein: CASSRQGNGVGYTF
CDR3 DNA: TGTGCCAGCAGCCGACAGGGTAATGGTGTTGGCTACACCTTC

J gene: TRBJ1-3
D gene: NA
V gene: TRBV7-8
clone size: few
CDR3 protein: CASSLRRISGNTIYF
CDR3 DNA: TGTGCCAGCAGCTTAAGACGGATCTCTGGAAACACCATATATTTT